This TCR beta chain comes out of a study of blood T cell repertoires in COVID-19. Study as a whole: Acute and convalescent COVID-19 specimens originated in the United States, Italy and Spain. T cells, B-cell-depleted T cells, or PBMCs supplied cDNA or gDNA.

Germline CDR1 reads MNHEY; CDR2 reads SVGEGT. Trimming cost V 6 bases and J 5 bases, with 13 bases left between them. This CDR3 spans 13 amino acids. TCRdb keeps only in-frame clones here, not all; method: immunoSEQ multiplex PCR. The table includes roughly 220,000 clones, approximately 81% detected once. The chain is built from TRBV6-2 or TRBV6-3 and TRBJ1-2, with D perhaps matching TRBD1 (6 bases). Sequencing was done on a sample of peripheral blood. This sequence was found in a man aged 25 to 40 with active or convalescent COVID-19. In DNA, the CDR3 is TGTGCCAGCAGCCTCGAGGGGGAGTATGGCTACACCTTC. Translating it yields CASSLEGEYGYTF.